Listed below are T cell receptor beta chains from one sample, sequenced in a study of T-cell memory formation after mild COVID-19. Each CDR3 protein gets one entry after TCRdb re-called the 5' RACE reads with MiXCR. The sample has just under 150,000 distinct CDR3 sequences; 6% to 6.5% are singletons. Sequencing was done on a sample of PBMCs or a T cell subset sorted from them (not recorded which). The receptors derive from an adult woman who had mild COVID-19 (a few samples of this study predate the infection). Cell type and time point are not known. The CDR3 runs from the conserved cysteine through the conserved F or W. D genes are given only for firm matches. Only part of the rows carry a size: once, few, many, or a class if the clone is expanded.

V	D	size	J	CDR3	DNA
TRBV28	TRBD2	.	TRBJ2-5	CASSSPNEGRVQYF	TGTGCCAGCAGCTCGCCGAATGAGGGGAGGGTGCAGTACTTC
TRBV6-5	TRBD2	many	TRBJ2-1	CASSYQRERSYNEQFF	TGTGCCAGCAGTTATCAGCGGGAGCGGTCCTACAATGAGCAGTTCTTC
TRBV7-2	.	.	TRBJ2-3	CASSFGTSTDTQYF	TGTGCCAGCAGCTTCGGGACTAGCACAGATACGCAGTATTTT
TRBV20-1	TRBD2	.	TRBJ2-7	CSARDPRGGEGEQYF	TGCAGTGCTAGAGATCCCCGCGGGGGTGAGGGAGAGCAGTACTTC
TRBV4-3	.	few	TRBJ1-2	CASSPQWAGNYGYTF	TGCGCCAGCAGCCCCCAGTGGGCAGGGAACTATGGCTACACCTTC
TRBV6-6	.	many	TRBJ1-1	CASSYPGNEAFF	TGTGCCAGCAGTTACCCCGGGAATGAAGCTTTCTTT
TRBV28	TRBD1	many	TRBJ2-5	CASTAHGTGGVETQYF	TGTGCCAGCACCGCACACGGGACAGGGGGTGTAGAGACCCAGTACTTC
TRBV9	.	few	TRBJ1-3	CASSEDGGSGNTIYF	TGTGCCAGCAGCGAAGACGGGGGGTCTGGAAACACCATATATTTT
TRBV5-1	TRBD1	.	TRBJ1-4	CASSLQGFNEKLFF	TGCGCCAGCAGCTTACAGGGGTTTAATGAAAAACTGTTTTTT
TRBV6-2/TRBV6-3	.	.	TRBJ1-1	CASTIWRDNTEAFF	TGTGCCAGCACCATTTGGAGGGACAACACTGAAGCTTTCTTT
TRBV9	TRBD2	.	TRBJ2-3	CASSVGGTSGSTDTQYF	TGTGCCAGCAGCGTAGGAGGGACTAGCGGCAGCACAGATACGCAGTATTTT
TRBV7-2	TRBD2	many	TRBJ2-1	CASTSWTSGRDEQFF	TGTGCCAGCACCTCCTGGACTAGCGGGAGAGATGAGCAGTTCTTC
TRBV5-1	.	few	TRBJ1-2	CASSPDGGIGGYTF	TGCGCCAGCAGCCCGGATGGGGGTATCGGTGGCTACACCTTC
TRBV24-1	TRBD1	.	TRBJ2-1	CATSDPGQGSNEQFF	TGTGCCACCAGTGATCCGGGACAGGGTTCGAATGAGCAGTTCTTC
TRBV5-1	TRBD1	many	TRBJ2-7	CASSSTGQERYEQYF	TGCGCCAGCAGCTCTACCGGACAGGAACGCTACGAGCAGTACTTC
TRBV30	.	.	TRBJ1-1	CAYAKPNMNTEAFF	TGTGCCTACGCGAAACCTAATATGAACACTGAAGCTTTCTTT
TRBV6-2/TRBV6-3	TRBD1	many	TRBJ2-7	CASSYQGVSSYEQYF	TGTGCCAGCAGTTACCAGGGGGTTAGCTCCTACGAGCAGTACTTC
TRBV11-2	.	many	TRBJ2-7	CASSLGGILFYEQYF	TGTGCCAGCAGCTTAGGCGGGATTTTATTCTACGAGCAGTACTTC
TRBV29-1	TRBD1	few	TRBJ2-1	CSVEGQGANEQFF	TGCAGCGTAGAGGGACAGGGGGCAAATGAGCAGTTCTTC
TRBV7-9	.	many	TRBJ1-2	CASSLASYGYTF	TGTGCCAGCAGCTTAGCGTCCTATGGCTACACCTTC
TRBV12-3/TRBV12-4	TRBD1	many	TRBJ2-5	CASRESGQGTETQYF	TGTGCCAGCAGGGAATCGGGACAGGGGACGGAGACCCAGTACTTC
TRBV5-6	.	many	TRBJ1-2	CASSHPRGGPFGYTF	TGTGCCAGCAGCCACCCCCGAGGGGGGCCCTTTGGCTACACCTTC
TRBV30	.	few	TRBJ1-2	CAWITPRVNYGYTF	TGTGCCTGGATTACGCCCAGGGTAAACTATGGCTACACCTTC
TRBV7-2	TRBD2	.	TRBJ2-3	CASSYTWAGGITDTQYF	TGTGCCAGCAGCTATACCTGGGCGGGGGGGATCACAGATACGCAGTATTTT
TRBV5-1	.	many	TRBJ2-5	CASSLSLAQETQYF	TGCGCCAGCAGCTTGTCCCTAGCCCAAGAGACCCAGTACTTC
TRBV5-1	TRBD2	many	TRBJ2-7	CASSSIGGLAYEQYF	TGCGCCAGCAGCTCTATCGGGGGACTAGCATACGAGCAGTACTTC
TRBV29-1	TRBD1	few	TRBJ2-5	CSVRHNRGLRETQYF	TGCAGCGTCAGGCATAACAGGGGGTTAAGAGAGACCCAGTACTTC
TRBV25-1	TRBD1	.	TRBJ1-4	CASSEFTRDSFFNEKLFF	TGTGCCAGCAGTGAATTTACCCGGGACAGCTTTTTTAATGAAAAACTGTTTTTT
TRBV7-9	TRBD2	many	TRBJ2-1	CASSMRLAGGNNEQFF	TGTGCCAGCAGCATGAGACTAGCGGGAGGAAACAATGAGCAGTTCTTC